The present entry profiles one T cell receptor (beta chain) with its context. Antigen unknown. The sample originates from a study of cytotoxic CD8 clonotypes in ibrutinib-treated CLL. Study-wide points: While tracking circulating CD8+ T-cell counts, baseline clonality exceeded that of age-matched healthy donors.

Repertoires were generated with immunoSEQ multiplex PCR, while TCRdb's copy carries only in-frame clones and drops some. Of some 170,000 clones listed, over 75% are singletons. Germline values: CDR1 MGHRA, CDR2 YSYEKL. V was cut by 0 bases and J by 16 bases, with 19 bases left in between. There are 14 residues in the CDR3. The gene calls are TRBV4-1 and TRBJ2-1, with D perhaps TRBD1 (6 bases). The sequencing used PBMCs, collected at disease progression, from a patient treated with ibrutinib. The TCR comes from a human donor with chronic lymphocytic leukemia. The CDR3 DNA follows: TGCGCCAGCAGCCAAGATGAAGGCACTTGGGGGCATTTCTTC. It codes for CASSQDEGTWGHFF.